The clone carrying this T cell receptor beta chain turned up a few times. Germline is not matched at one junction end, which may reflect a read error. TCRdb used MiXCR to reprocess the RT-PCR reads, holding one entry per CDR3 protein. The profile covers roughly 230,000 distinct CDR3 sequences, with about 14% appearing a single time and around 10% taken by the ten largest. The sample comes from a study of patients and donors after allogeneic stem cell transplantation. The material sequenced was blood, either unsorted or a sorted T cell fraction (not recorded which). This receptor was identified in a human donor who was either an allogeneic HSCT recipient or a stem cell or donor lymphocyte infusion donor (not recorded which). It is not recorded whose cells these are; they may come from a transplant donor.

DNA of the CDR3: TGTGCCAGCAGTGACCAGGGTAGCCATCAGCCCCAGCATTTT. Its protein is CASSDQGSHQPQHF. V usage is TRBV6-1 and J usage is TRBJ1-5, with a possible D match to TRBD1 (5 bases). Germline V gene data show CDR1 as MNHNS and CDR2 as SASEGT. The CDR3 contains 14 residues.